What follows are 4 T cell receptor beta chains derived from one specimen sequenced in a study of blood T cell repertoires in COVID-19. Sequencing used immunoSEQ multiplex PCR; TCRdb keeps in-frame clones, though not all of them. The data hold 150,000 to 250,000 clones, with less than 95% observed a single time. The source material was peripheral blood. These receptors all come from a man aged 25-40 years with COVID-19, enrolled during active disease.

This sequence joins TRBV2 and TRBJ2-7; 7 positions agree with TRBD1. The CDR3 is 14 residues long. Germline assignment: CDR1 SNHLY and CDR2 FYNNEI. Unmatched junction bases numbered 10, after V lost 5 bases and J lost 6 bases. Here the CDR3 reads CASSKTGNGGEQYF. The DNA for the CDR3 is TGTGCCAGCAGTAAGACAGGGAATGGGGGCGAGCAGTACTTC.

V usage is TRBV2 and J usage is TRBJ1-4, with a tentative D call TRBD1 (6 bases). The germline V gene encodes CDR1 SNHLY and CDR2 FYNNEI. The CDR3 has 15 amino acids. With 4 bases removed from V and 7 bases from J, the gap between germline ends came to 16 bases. The CDR3: CASSGTGLWGEKLFF. CDR3 DNA sequence: TGTGCCAGCAGTGGAACAGGGTTGTGGGGTGAAAAACTGTTTTTT. The full variable domain, with the rest looked up from reference TRBV2 and TRBJ1-4, is EPEVTQTPSHQVTQMGQEVILRCVPISNHLYFYWYRQILGQKVEFLVSFYNNEISEKSEIFDDQFSVERPDGSNFTLKIRSTKLEDSAMYFCASSGTGLWGEKLFFGSGTQLSVL.

CDR3 DNA: TGTGCCAGCAGCCAAGATTTGGAGCGGGGCGTAGGCTATGGCTACACCTTC. It is translated as CASSQDLERGVGYGYTF. The chain links TRBV3-1 (or the pseudogene TRBV3-2) to TRBJ1-2; D perhaps matches TRBD1 (5 bases). The CDR3 is 17 amino acids. Germline V gene lookup returns CDR1 LGHDT and CDR2 YNNKEL (reference sequence). The V and J ends lost 0 bases and 4 bases respectively, with 18 bases between them.

The rearrangement links TRBV11-1 to TRBJ2-3, with D possibly matching TRBD1 (6 bases). The CDR3 is made up of 15 amino acids. The germline gives CDR1 SGHAT, CDR2 FQDESV (reference sequence). Trimming removed 1 base at V and 1 base at J, with 9 bases between. The CDR3 reads CASSLVNRGTDTQYF. The CDR3 DNA reads TGTGCCAGCAGCTTAGTAAACAGGGGCACAGATACGCAGTATTTT.